This entry features one TCR beta chain sequence. Its antigen remains unidentified. Base qualities are not provided; no much larger clone lies one nucleotide away. The library was built by means of 5' RACE. The listed sequencing device is Illumina HiSeq 2500. A second roughly 7 to 12 cycle PCR used a sample-barcoded 5' primer and a J-beta primer mix. A template-switch 5' adaptor carrying 12 random nucleotides introduced a unique molecular identifier onto each TCR beta cDNA molecule. Each sample yielded at least 3 million CDR3-containing paired-end reads. First-strand cDNA was synthesized from all RNA with the Mint cDNA synthesis kit, primed by a TRBC-specific oligonucleotide. Following uracil-DNA glycosylase treatment, all cDNA underwent a first 18-cycle PCR with the universal primers M1SS and BC2_uni_R. The authors' pipeline ran thus. Each sample was normalized by randomly selecting 1 million high-quality reads, each carrying a distinct molecular identifier. Reads with shared molecular identifiers were discarded instead of being binned into consensus sequences. CDR3 identification, clonotype clustering and error correction used MiTCR with a Q25 quality threshold and the strictest error-elimination algorithm. A nonparametric unseen species model using Euler transformation provided a lower-bound estimate of total TCR beta diversity. TCRdb applied fastp at Q25 and MiXCR to the public reads, then kept only in-frame beta chains. For every CDR3 protein sequence, its rows merge into one entry that carries the most common genes and DNA. TCRdb, rather than the study authors, made the V and J calls. The sample contains 1.5 million to 2 million distinct CDR3 sequences, about 30% of them found a single time. The ten largest clones take up around 7.7% of the sample.

V is clipped by 5 bases and J by 8 bases, and the sequence between their germline boundaries is 7 bases long. The CDR3 contains 11 residues, cysteine and phenylalanine counted. The only DNA kept is the CDR3, 33 bases in frame from the first base. The 40 or so donors, aged roughly 6 to 95 years, were systemically healthy Caucasian individuals from Russia. Around 10 milliliters of peripheral blood were drawn from each donor into EDTA-treated Vacutainer tubes. Ficoll-Paque density-gradient centrifugation was used to isolate PBMCs, with at least 7 million per sample. Trizol reagent was used to extract total RNA from the PBMCs, yielding at least 6 micrograms per sample. For every donor, flow cytometry on a PBMC aliquot measured the percentage of naive CD45RAhigh/CD27high T cells. This specimen comes from a study of blood T cells in healthy people across ages (dated by TCRdb to the mid-2010s). Notes on the research overall: In model experiments, template switching captured roughly one uniquely barcoded TCR beta cDNA molecule for every two T cells. To avoid experimental bias, donors of different ages were spread randomly across the sequencing lanes. The donors were split into four age groups: young (average about 15 years), middle-aged (over 35), aged (roughly 60) and long-lived (roughly 86). Using the same blood draw, the study looked at two additional independent replicas of 1 million unique cDNA reads for two donors, one aged 18 to 30 and the other aged 80 or older. Age-related changes in TCR beta repertoire diversity were measured in the study by deep sequencing normalized with unique cDNA molecular identifiers. Paper-wide results and their limitations: The percentage of naive T cells measured by flow cytometry correlated strongly with observed TCR beta diversity. Bulk unsorted PBMC profiling prevented conclusive comparison of naive and antigen-experienced compartments. Because donor CMV infection status was unknown, age-related changes in expanded clonotypes were potentially confounded. Estimates of total diversity based on one million sequenced T cells were regarded as lower bounds and as underestimates. As age increased, observed TCR beta diversity per million T cells dropped in a roughly linear way, and a significant reduction was already evident by age roughly 36. Compared with the aged group, the long-lived group had more naive CD4+ T cells, fewer expanded clones and increased TCR diversity, suggesting age selection.

Sequencing input: blood. The receptor was derived from a woman younger than 45 in good health. The rearrangement joined TRBV12-3 or TRBV12-4 to TRBJ2-1; the D gene is not confidently resolved. The CDR3 corresponds to CASSPKYEQFF. At the DNA level, the sequence is TGTGCCAGCAGTCCCAAGTATGAGCAGTTCTTC.